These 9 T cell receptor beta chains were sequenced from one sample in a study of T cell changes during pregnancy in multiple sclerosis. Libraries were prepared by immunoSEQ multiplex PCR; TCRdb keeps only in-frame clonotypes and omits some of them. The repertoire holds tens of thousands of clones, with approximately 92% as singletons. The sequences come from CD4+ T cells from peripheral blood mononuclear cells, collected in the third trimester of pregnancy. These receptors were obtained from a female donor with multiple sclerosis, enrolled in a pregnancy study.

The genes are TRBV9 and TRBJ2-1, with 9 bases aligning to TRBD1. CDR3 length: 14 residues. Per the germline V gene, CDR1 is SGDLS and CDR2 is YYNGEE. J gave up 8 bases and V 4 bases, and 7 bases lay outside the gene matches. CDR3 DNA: TGTGCCAGCAGCCCAGGACAGGGGAACGATGAGCAGTTCTTC. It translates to CASSPGQGNDEQFF.

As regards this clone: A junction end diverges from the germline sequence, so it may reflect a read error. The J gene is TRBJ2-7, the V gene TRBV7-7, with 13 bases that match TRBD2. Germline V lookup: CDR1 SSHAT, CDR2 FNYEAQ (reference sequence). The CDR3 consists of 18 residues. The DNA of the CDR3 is TGTGCTAGCAGCTTAGAGGCGGTACTAGCGGGAGGGGACTACGAGCAGTACTTC. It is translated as CASSLEAVLAGGDYEQYF.

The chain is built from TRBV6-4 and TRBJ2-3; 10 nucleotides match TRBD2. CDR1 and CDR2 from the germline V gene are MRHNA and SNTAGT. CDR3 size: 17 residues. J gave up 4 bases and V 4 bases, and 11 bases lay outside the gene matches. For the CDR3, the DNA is TGTGCCAGCAGTGTCGGAATAGCGGGAGGTGGTGCAGATACGCAGTATTTT. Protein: CASSVGIAGGGADTQYF.

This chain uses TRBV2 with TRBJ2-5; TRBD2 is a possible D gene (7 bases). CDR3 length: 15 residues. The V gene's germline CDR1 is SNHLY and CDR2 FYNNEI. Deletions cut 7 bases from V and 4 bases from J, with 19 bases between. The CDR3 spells CASKPRSGGAETQYF. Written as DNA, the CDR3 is TGTGCCAGCAAACCTCGATCGGGGGGCGCAGAGACCCAGTACTTC. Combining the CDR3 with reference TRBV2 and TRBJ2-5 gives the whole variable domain EPEVTQTPSHQVTQMGQEVILRCVPISNHLYFYWYRQILGQKVEFLVSFYNNEISEKSEIFDDQFSVERPDGSNFTLKIRSTKLEDSAMYFCASKPRSGGAETQYFGPGTRLLVL.

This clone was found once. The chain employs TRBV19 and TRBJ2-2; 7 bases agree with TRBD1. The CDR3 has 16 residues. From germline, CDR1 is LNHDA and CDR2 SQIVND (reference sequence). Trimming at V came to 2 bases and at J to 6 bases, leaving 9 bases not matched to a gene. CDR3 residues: CASSISPGRGSGELFF. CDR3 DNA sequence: TGTGCCAGTAGTATATCCCCCGGCAGGGGGTCCGGGGAGCTGTTTTTT.

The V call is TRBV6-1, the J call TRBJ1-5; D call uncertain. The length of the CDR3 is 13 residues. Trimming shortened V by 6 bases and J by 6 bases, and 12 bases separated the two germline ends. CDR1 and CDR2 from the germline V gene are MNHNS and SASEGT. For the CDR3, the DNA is TGTGCCAGCAGGGGAGGTAAGGGTCAGCCCCAGCATTTT. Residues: CASRGGKGQPQHF.

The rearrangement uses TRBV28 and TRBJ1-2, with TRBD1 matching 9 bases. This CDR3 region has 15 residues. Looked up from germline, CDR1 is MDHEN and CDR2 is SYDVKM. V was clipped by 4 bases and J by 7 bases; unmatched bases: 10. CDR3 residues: CASSYRDRVQRGYTF. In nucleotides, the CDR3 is TGTGCCAGCAGTTACCGGGACAGGGTGCAACGTGGCTACACCTTC.

CDR3 region: CASRPFAGRNYGYTF. For the CDR3, the DNA is TGCGCCAGTCGGCCGTTCGCGGGACGTAACTATGGCTACACCTTC. The J gene is TRBJ1-2, the V gene TRBV4-1; maybe TRBD1 (5 bases). The V end lost 9 bases, the J end lost 1 base, and 18 bases lay between the germline ends. The CDR3 length is 15 residues. Germline assignment: CDR1 MGHRA and CDR2 YSYEKL.

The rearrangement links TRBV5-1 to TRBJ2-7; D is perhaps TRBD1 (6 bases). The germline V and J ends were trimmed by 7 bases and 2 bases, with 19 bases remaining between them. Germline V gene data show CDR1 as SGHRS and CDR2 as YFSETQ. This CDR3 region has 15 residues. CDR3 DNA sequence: TGCGCCAGCGCCCCTCCCGCACAGGGTACCTACGAGCAGTACTTC. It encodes CASAPPAQGTYEQYF.